The rows below give T cell receptor beta chains drawn from one sample of a study of identical twins. TCRdb ran MiXCR on the 5' RACE reads and lists one entry per CDR3 protein. The table records 1.5 million to 2 million distinct CDR3 sequences, about 30% of them present only once. Specimen: cord blood. The source of these receptors is a newborn girl in good health. Each CDR3 is given with its conserved first and last residue. The order of the fields is J gene, V gene, D gene, clone size, CDR3 DNA, CDR3 protein. D genes are given only for firm matches. Only some rows state a clone size, as once, few, many or a class for expanded clones.

j_gene: TRBJ2-5
v_gene: TRBV12-3/TRBV12-4
d_gene: NA
abundance: NA
CDR3nt: TGTGCCAGCAGTTTTGGCAGGGTAGAGACCCAGTACTTC
CDR3aa: CASSFGRVETQYF

j_gene: TRBJ2-3
v_gene: TRBV7-2
d_gene: NA
abundance: many
CDR3nt: TGTGCCAGCAGCTTAGGGACAAATACGCAGTATTTT
CDR3aa: CASSLGTNTQYF

j_gene: TRBJ1-5
v_gene: TRBV25-1
d_gene: NA
abundance: NA
CDR3nt: TGTGCCAGCAGTGAGTCAGGGGCCCACAATCAGCCCCAGCATTTT
CDR3aa: CASSESGAHNQPQHF

j_gene: TRBJ1-1
v_gene: TRBV10-3
d_gene: NA
abundance: NA
CDR3nt: TGTGCCATCAGCGGGGTTGATGGCACTGAAGCTTTCTTT
CDR3aa: CAISGVDGTEAFF

j_gene: TRBJ1-5
v_gene: TRBV7-2
d_gene: TRBD1
abundance: few
CDR3nt: TGTGCCAGCAGTTTCTCCACAGGGGGCAATCAGCCCCAGCATTTT
CDR3aa: CASSFSTGGNQPQHF

j_gene: TRBJ2-5
v_gene: TRBV19
d_gene: NA
abundance: few
CDR3nt: TGTGCCAGTAGGAGGACTTCATCGTACCAAGAGACCCAGTACTTC
CDR3aa: CASRRTSSYQETQYF

j_gene: TRBJ2-3
v_gene: TRBV5-1
d_gene: NA
abundance: few
CDR3nt: TGCGCCAGCAGCAAGAAAGTTAGCACAGATACGCAGTATTTT
CDR3aa: CASSKKVSTDTQYF

j_gene: TRBJ1-5
v_gene: TRBV7-6
d_gene: TRBD1
abundance: NA
CDR3nt: TGTGCCAGCAGCTTGGGACAGGGAGAGTATCAGCCCCAGCATTTT
CDR3aa: CASSLGQGEYQPQHF

j_gene: TRBJ2-5
v_gene: TRBV10-3
d_gene: TRBD1
abundance: few
CDR3nt: TGTGCCATCAGTGGGCCCAGGACAGGGGGCATGGTGGAGACCCAGTACTTC
CDR3aa: CAISGPRTGGMVETQYF

j_gene: TRBJ1-1
v_gene: TRBV29-1
d_gene: TRBD1
abundance: NA
CDR3nt: TGCAGCGTCCCACCATGGACAGGGGGCCAAGCTTTCTTT
CDR3aa: CSVPPWTGGQAFF

j_gene: TRBJ2-7
v_gene: TRBV14
d_gene: TRBD2
abundance: NA
CDR3nt: TGTGCCAGCAGCGCTCGGGGGGGGTTATACAATGAGCAGTACTTC
CDR3aa: CASSARGGLYNEQYF

j_gene: TRBJ2-1
v_gene: TRBV24-1
d_gene: NA
abundance: NA
CDR3nt: TGTGCCACCAGTGAGCCAGGACAGTACAATGAGCAGTTCTTC
CDR3aa: CATSEPGQYNEQFF

j_gene: TRBJ2-1
v_gene: TRBV28
d_gene: NA
abundance: once
CDR3nt: TGTGCCAGCAGTTCCTTGGAAAGGAAGTTCTTC
CDR3aa: CASSSLERKFF

j_gene: TRBJ2-7
v_gene: TRBV20-1
d_gene: NA
abundance: few
CDR3nt: TGCAGTGGTGACTCCGAAGTTAACTACGAGCAGTACTTC
CDR3aa: CSGDSEVNYEQYF

j_gene: TRBJ2-4
v_gene: TRBV28
d_gene: NA
abundance: NA
CDR3nt: TGTGCCACCGAGGGGCTAGCCAAAAACATTCAGTACTTC
CDR3aa: CATEGLAKNIQYF

j_gene: TRBJ2-7
v_gene: TRBV10-3
d_gene: TRBD2
abundance: NA
CDR3nt: TGTGCCATCAGTGGAGCGGGGGGTTCCTACAATGAGCAGTACTTC
CDR3aa: CAISGAGGSYNEQYF

j_gene: TRBJ1-5
v_gene: TRBV5-5
d_gene: NA
abundance: few
CDR3nt: TGTGCCAGCAGCCTGAGGGGAGGGGCTGATCAGCCCCAGCATTTT
CDR3aa: CASSLRGGADQPQHF

j_gene: TRBJ2-7
v_gene: TRBV7-2
d_gene: TRBD1
abundance: few
CDR3nt: TGTGCCAGCAGCAAGACAGGGCCTTCCGCCTACGAGCAGTACTTC
CDR3aa: CASSKTGPSAYEQYF

j_gene: TRBJ1-5
v_gene: TRBV27
d_gene: NA
abundance: NA
CDR3nt: TGTGCCAGCATCCCTAGAGGGGATATTAGCAATCAGCCCCAGCATTTT
CDR3aa: CASIPRGDISNQPQHF

j_gene: TRBJ1-1
v_gene: TRBV20-1
d_gene: NA
abundance: NA
CDR3nt: TGCAGTGCTAGAGAGGGTTCAGATTGGACTGAAGCTTTCTTT
CDR3aa: CSAREGSDWTEAFF

j_gene: TRBJ1-3
v_gene: TRBV29-1
d_gene: NA
abundance: once
CDR3nt: TGCAGCGTCCGAACCCAGGCCTCTGGAAACACCATATATTTT
CDR3aa: CSVRTQASGNTIYF

j_gene: TRBJ1-1
v_gene: TRBV6-5
d_gene: NA
abundance: NA
CDR3nt: TGTGCCAGCAGTCATAGACAGGCGCTTTACACTGAAGCTTTCTTT
CDR3aa: CASSHRQALYTEAFF

j_gene: TRBJ1-1
v_gene: TRBV3-1
d_gene: NA
abundance: few
CDR3nt: TGTGCCAGCAGCCAAGATCCGGGAGGGCGGAACACTGAAGCTTTCTTT
CDR3aa: CASSQDPGGRNTEAFF

j_gene: TRBJ1-1
v_gene: TRBV9
d_gene: NA
abundance: NA
CDR3nt: TGTGCCAGCAGCGTATTTAAGAACACTGAAGCTTTCTTT
CDR3aa: CASSVFKNTEAFF

j_gene: TRBJ2-2
v_gene: TRBV19
d_gene: TRBD2
abundance: NA
CDR3nt: TGTGCCAGTAGTATTAAACTAGCGGGAGGTACCGGGGAGCTGTTTTTT
CDR3aa: CASSIKLAGGTGELFF

j_gene: TRBJ1-2
v_gene: TRBV9
d_gene: NA
abundance: NA
CDR3nt: TGTGCCAGCAGCGTATCCTCCTTCATTAATGGCTACACCTTC
CDR3aa: CASSVSSFINGYTF

j_gene: TRBJ2-1
v_gene: TRBV12-3/TRBV12-4
d_gene: NA
abundance: NA
CDR3nt: TGTGCCAGCAGTTTCGCGTTAGCCCACCAGCAGTTCTTC
CDR3aa: CASSFALAHQQFF

j_gene: TRBJ2-3
v_gene: TRBV6-1
d_gene: TRBD2
abundance: NA
CDR3nt: TGTGCCAGCAGCGAACTGGGGGGGGATACGCAGTATTTT
CDR3aa: CASSELGGDTQYF

j_gene: TRBJ2-3
v_gene: TRBV6-5
d_gene: NA
abundance: NA
CDR3nt: TGTGCCAGCAGTTACTCGAGGCGGGCAGATACGCAGTATTTT
CDR3aa: CASSYSRRADTQYF

j_gene: TRBJ2-3
v_gene: TRBV28
d_gene: TRBD2
abundance: few
CDR3nt: TGTGCCAGCAGTGAGAACCCCGGGACTAGGTTCGATACGCAGTATTTT
CDR3aa: CASSENPGTRFDTQYF

j_gene: TRBJ2-5
v_gene: TRBV20-1
d_gene: NA
abundance: NA
CDR3nt: TGCAGTGCTAGAGGGGGCCCGATGGTCGGTGAGCAGTACTTC
CDR3aa: CSARGGPMVGEQYF

j_gene: TRBJ1-2
v_gene: TRBV7-9
d_gene: NA
abundance: NA
CDR3nt: TGTGCCAGCAGCTTAGACGATTTCGGGACACAAGAATATGGCTACACCTTC
CDR3aa: CASSLDDFGTQEYGYTF

j_gene: TRBJ2-3
v_gene: TRBV5-6
d_gene: TRBD2
abundance: NA
CDR3nt: TGTGCCAGCAGCTTAGGACTAGCGGTCCTTGTTGGCACAGATACGCAGTATTTT
CDR3aa: CASSLGLAVLVGTDTQYF

j_gene: TRBJ2-1
v_gene: TRBV12-3/TRBV12-4
d_gene: NA
abundance: NA
CDR3nt: TGTGCCAGCAAATGGGCAGCGGGCCCGCCTTCCTACAATGAGCAGTTCTTC
CDR3aa: CASKWAAGPPSYNEQFF

j_gene: TRBJ1-2
v_gene: TRBV19
d_gene: NA
abundance: NA
CDR3nt: TGTGCCAGTAGTATAAAAAGAATCCTACTTTATGGCTACACCTTC
CDR3aa: CASSIKRILLYGYTF

j_gene: TRBJ2-7
v_gene: TRBV12-3/TRBV12-4
d_gene: TRBD2
abundance: NA
CDR3nt: TGTGCCAGCAGTTTCCCTGGACTAGCTGTGGACGAGCAGTACTTC
CDR3aa: CASSFPGLAVDEQYF

j_gene: TRBJ1-5
v_gene: TRBV12-3/TRBV12-4
d_gene: NA
abundance: few
CDR3nt: TGTGCCAGCAGCCAGGGCAGTCGCAATCAGCCCCAGCATTTT
CDR3aa: CASSQGSRNQPQHF

j_gene: TRBJ2-7
v_gene: TRBV4-1
d_gene: TRBD2
abundance: NA
CDR3nt: TGCGCCAGCAGCCAACGGCGGGGGGTCTTCTACGAGCAGTACTTC
CDR3aa: CASSQRRGVFYEQYF

j_gene: TRBJ1-3
v_gene: TRBV12-3/TRBV12-4
d_gene: NA
abundance: NA
CDR3nt: TGTGCCGGCAGTTTAGGGACACCCGGAAACACCATATATTTT
CDR3aa: CAGSLGTPGNTIYF

j_gene: TRBJ2-7
v_gene: TRBV3-1
d_gene: TRBD2
abundance: NA
CDR3nt: TGTGCCAGCAGCCCCTCGTATAGCGGGAGGTCCTACGAGCAGTACTTC
CDR3aa: CASSPSYSGRSYEQYF

j_gene: TRBJ2-6
v_gene: TRBV12-3/TRBV12-4
d_gene: NA
abundance: NA
CDR3nt: TGTGCCAGCACCGAGTACTCTGGGGCCAACGTCCTGACTTTC
CDR3aa: CASTEYSGANVLTF

j_gene: TRBJ2-7
v_gene: TRBV7-8
d_gene: TRBD1
abundance: NA
CDR3nt: TGTGCCAGCAGCTTACGTTCAGGGGGTCAAGTCTACGAGCAGTACTTC
CDR3aa: CASSLRSGGQVYEQYF

j_gene: TRBJ2-1
v_gene: TRBV5-1
d_gene: TRBD1
abundance: few
CDR3nt: TGCGCCAGCTTGCCTATACCCGGGACAGGGGGCTCTAATGAGCAGTTCTTC
CDR3aa: CASLPIPGTGGSNEQFF

j_gene: TRBJ2-3
v_gene: TRBV10-3
d_gene: TRBD2
abundance: few
CDR3nt: TGTGCCATCAGCCGCTCCGGGACTAGCATCCGGGGTACAGATACGCAGTATTTT
CDR3aa: CAISRSGTSIRGTDTQYF

j_gene: TRBJ1-4
v_gene: TRBV29-1
d_gene: NA
abundance: few
CDR3nt: TGCAGCGTTAGAAGGGGGGATGAAAAACTGTTTTTT
CDR3aa: CSVRRGDEKLFF

j_gene: TRBJ2-1
v_gene: TRBV27
d_gene: TRBD2
abundance: NA
CDR3nt: TGTGCCAGCAAGGGAGGGCTAGCGGGAGCATGGTCCTACAATGAGCAGTTCTTC
CDR3aa: CASKGGLAGAWSYNEQFF

j_gene: TRBJ1-1
v_gene: TRBV14
d_gene: NA
abundance: NA
CDR3nt: TGTGCCAGCAGCCAGTACAGGGACGCCCGGAGGAACACTGAAGCTTTCTTT
CDR3aa: CASSQYRDARRNTEAFF

j_gene: TRBJ1-1
v_gene: TRBV21-1
d_gene: NA
abundance: NA
CDR3nt: TGTGCCACCATGATAGCGAACACTGAAGCTTTCTTT
CDR3aa: CATMIANTEAFF

j_gene: TRBJ2-5
v_gene: TRBV28
d_gene: NA
abundance: many
CDR3nt: TGTGCCAGCAGTTTATCGCCGATGGAGACCCAGTACTTC
CDR3aa: CASSLSPMETQYF

j_gene: TRBJ2-3
v_gene: TRBV4-2
d_gene: TRBD2
abundance: NA
CDR3nt: TGTGCCAGCAGCCAAGGGTTAGCGGGACAAATCACAGATACGCAGTATTTT
CDR3aa: CASSQGLAGQITDTQYF

j_gene: TRBJ1-2
v_gene: TRBV5-1
d_gene: NA
abundance: once
CDR3nt: TGCGCCAGCAGCAATTACAGGACCGGCGGCTACACCTTC
CDR3aa: CASSNYRTGGYTF

j_gene: TRBJ2-3
v_gene: TRBV4-2
d_gene: TRBD1
abundance: NA
CDR3nt: TGTGCCAGCAGACCTCAGGGGGCAGATACGCGGTATTTT
CDR3aa: CASRPQGADTRYF

j_gene: TRBJ2-1
v_gene: TRBV5-1
d_gene: TRBD1
abundance: NA
CDR3nt: TGCGCCAGCAGCTCAAACCGGGACAGGGTTGTAAATGAGCAGTTCTTC
CDR3aa: CASSSNRDRVVNEQFF

j_gene: TRBJ1-5
v_gene: TRBV16
d_gene: TRBD1
abundance: few
CDR3nt: TGTGCCAGCAGCCCCGGGACAGGGCGTTCGGGCAATCAGCCCCAGCATTTT
CDR3aa: CASSPGTGRSGNQPQHF

j_gene: TRBJ2-7
v_gene: TRBV2
d_gene: NA
abundance: many
CDR3nt: TGTGCCAGCAGTGACCCTTCCTACGAGCAGTACTTC
CDR3aa: CASSDPSYEQYF